Presented here are 5 T cell receptor beta chains from one specimen sequenced in a study of blood T cell repertoires in COVID-19 (dated by TCRdb to the early 2020s). The library came from the immunoSEQ multiplex PCR assay. Imported from immuneACCESS, the table was reduced by TCRdb to in-frame sequences with V and J called. These copies leave out some clones; in studies compared against another copy, an unresolved V gene accounts for under half, and the cause of the remainder is not known. Recorded for this sample are over 200,000 clones; 85% of them occurred a single time. Roughly 20% of the sample rests with the top ten. The sequencing input was PBMCs or T cells enriched from blood (not recorded which). The receptors were sampled from a man in his forties who had recovered from COVID-19.

The rearrangement uses TRBV28 and TRBJ2-2; 8 bases line up with TRBD1. After removal of 6 bases from V and 2 bases from J, the junction contained 8 bases not matched to a gene. Germline V gene lookup returns CDR1 MDHEN and CDR2 SYDVKM. CDR3 length equals 16 residues. The CDR3 region has the DNA TGTGCCAGCAGCGGCAGGGGGCGCGACAACACCGGGGAGCTGTTTTTT. This encodes CASSGRGRDNTGELFF.

The chain couples TRBV7-2 to TRBJ2-1; no clear D. CDR3 length equals 13 residues. Germline assignment: CDR1 SGHTA and CDR2 FQGNSA. Trimming shortened V by 2 bases and J by 7 bases, and 9 bases separated the two germline ends. This CDR3 reads CASSLPSTNEQFF. CDR3 in DNA: TGTGCCAGCAGCTTACCTAGTACGAATGAGCAGTTCTTC.

V gene TRBV7-9 combines with J gene TRBJ2-1, with 8 bases matching TRBD1. V gave up 5 bases and J gave up 8 bases; unmatched junction bases: 11. Germline assignment: CDR1 SEHNR and CDR2 FQNEAQ (reference sequence). The CDR3 extends over 15 amino acids. CDR3 loop: CASSPGQAATYEQFF. CDR3 DNA: TGTGCCAGCAGCCCGGGACAGGCGGCGACCTATGAGCAGTTCTTC. The full variable domain, its missing parts supplied by reference TRBV7-9 and TRBJ2-1, is DTGVSQNPRHKITKRGQNVTFRCDPISEHNRLYWYRQTLGQGPEFLTYFQNEAQLEKSRLLSDRFSAERPKGSFSTLEIQRTEQGDSAMYLCASSPGQAATYEQFFGPGTRLTVL.

Here the CDR3 DNA reads TGTGCCAGCAGCTTTTTAGCCGGCGGGGAGCTGTTTTTT. The encoded protein is CASSFLAGGELFF. The rearrangement joins TRBV5-4 to TRBJ2-2; D is undetermined. V lost 2 bases and J lost 7, with 9 bases in between. The CDR3 totals 13 residues. From germline, CDR1 is SGHNT and CDR2 YYREEE (reference sequence).

This rearrangement joins TRBV19 to TRBJ2-2, with 11 bases matching TRBD1. From germline, CDR1 is LNHDA and CDR2 SQIVND (reference sequence). After removal of 3 bases from V and 3 bases from J, the junction contained 6 bases not matched to a gene. The CDR3 sequence is 17 residues long. The CDR3 sequence is CASSIRRGQGDTGELFF. The CDR3 DNA reads as TGTGCCAGTAGTATTCGTCGGGGACAGGGGGACACCGGGGAGCTGTTTTTT.